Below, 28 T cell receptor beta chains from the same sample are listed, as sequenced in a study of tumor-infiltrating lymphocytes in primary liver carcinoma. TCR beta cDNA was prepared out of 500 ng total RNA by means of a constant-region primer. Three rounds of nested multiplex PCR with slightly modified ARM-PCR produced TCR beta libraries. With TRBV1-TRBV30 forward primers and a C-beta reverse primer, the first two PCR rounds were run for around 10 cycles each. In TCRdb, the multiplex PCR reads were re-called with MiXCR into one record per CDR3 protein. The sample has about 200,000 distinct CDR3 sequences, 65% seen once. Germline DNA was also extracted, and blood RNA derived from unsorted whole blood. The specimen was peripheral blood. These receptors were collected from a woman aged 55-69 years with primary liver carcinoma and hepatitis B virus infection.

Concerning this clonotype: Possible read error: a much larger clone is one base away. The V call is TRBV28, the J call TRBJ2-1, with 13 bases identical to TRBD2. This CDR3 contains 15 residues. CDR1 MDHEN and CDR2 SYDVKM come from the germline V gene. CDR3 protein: CGLTTWTSGSNGQFF. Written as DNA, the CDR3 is TGTGGACTGACAACTTGGACTAGCGGGAGTAATGGGCAGTTCTTC.

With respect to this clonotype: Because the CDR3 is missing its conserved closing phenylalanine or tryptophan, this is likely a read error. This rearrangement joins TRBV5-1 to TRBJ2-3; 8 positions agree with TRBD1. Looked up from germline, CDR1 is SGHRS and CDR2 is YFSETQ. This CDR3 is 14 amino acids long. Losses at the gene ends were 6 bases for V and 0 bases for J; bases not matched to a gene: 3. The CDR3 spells CASIRGPSTDTQYI. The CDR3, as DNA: TGCGCCAGCATCAGGGGGCCGAGCACAGATACGCAGTATATT.

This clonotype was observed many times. CDR3 sequence: CASSESRDITNTGELFF. The CDR3 bases are TGCGCCAGCAGTGAGTCCCGGGACATAACGAACACCGGGGAGCTGTTTTTT. The chain is built from TRBV10-1 and TRBJ2-2, with a possible D match to TRBD1 (6 bases). CDR1 and CDR2 from the germline V gene are WNHNN and SYGVQD (reference sequence). V lost 0 bases, J lost 0 bases, and 11 bases lay in between. The CDR3 is 17 residues long.

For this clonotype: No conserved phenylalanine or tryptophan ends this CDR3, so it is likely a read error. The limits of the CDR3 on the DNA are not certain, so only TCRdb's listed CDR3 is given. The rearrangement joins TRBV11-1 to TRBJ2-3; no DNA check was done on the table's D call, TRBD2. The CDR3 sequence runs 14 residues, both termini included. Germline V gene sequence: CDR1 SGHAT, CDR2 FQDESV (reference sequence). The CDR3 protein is CARSLRQRAGESYS.

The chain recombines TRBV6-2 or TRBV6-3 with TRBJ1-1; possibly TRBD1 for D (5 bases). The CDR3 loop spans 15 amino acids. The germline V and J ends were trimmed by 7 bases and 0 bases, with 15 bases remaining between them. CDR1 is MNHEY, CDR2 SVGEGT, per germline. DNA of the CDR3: TGTGCCAGCAACAAGCGGGGGTACATGAACACTGAAGCTTTCTTT. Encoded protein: CASNKRGYMNTEAFF.

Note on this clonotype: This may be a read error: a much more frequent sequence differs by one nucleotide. This CDR3 reads CASSPDRVLGYTF. CDR3 DNA sequence: TGTGCCAGCAGCCCTGACAGGGTACTTGGCTACACCTTC. The chain employs TRBV6-5 and TRBJ1-2; 7 nucleotides line up with TRBD1. The germline gives CDR1 MNHEY, CDR2 SVGAGI. The V segment lost 6 bases and the J segment 7 bases; nucleotides outside the gene matches: 8. This CDR3 comprises 13 residues.

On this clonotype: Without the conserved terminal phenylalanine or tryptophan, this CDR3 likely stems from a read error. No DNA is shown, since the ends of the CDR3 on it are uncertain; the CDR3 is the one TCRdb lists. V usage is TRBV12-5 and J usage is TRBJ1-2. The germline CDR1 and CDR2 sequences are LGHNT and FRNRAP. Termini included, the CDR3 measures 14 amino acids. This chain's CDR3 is CASGLIRSGGGYAL.

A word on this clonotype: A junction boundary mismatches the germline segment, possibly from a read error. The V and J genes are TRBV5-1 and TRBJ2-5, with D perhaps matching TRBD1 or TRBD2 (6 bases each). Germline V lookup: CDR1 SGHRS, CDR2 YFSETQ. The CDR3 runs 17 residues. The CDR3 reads CAGSLGLGGILQETQYF. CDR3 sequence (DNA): TGCGCCGGCAGCTTGGGCCTAGGGGGGATTCTCCAAGAGACCCAGTACTTC.

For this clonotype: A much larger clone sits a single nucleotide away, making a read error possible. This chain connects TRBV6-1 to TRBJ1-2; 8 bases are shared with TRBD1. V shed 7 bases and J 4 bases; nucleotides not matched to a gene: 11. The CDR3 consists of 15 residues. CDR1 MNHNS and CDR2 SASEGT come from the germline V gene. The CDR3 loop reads CASIAWTGSSYGYTF. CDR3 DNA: TGTGCCAGCATTGCCTGGACAGGGAGTTCCTATGGCTACACCTTC.

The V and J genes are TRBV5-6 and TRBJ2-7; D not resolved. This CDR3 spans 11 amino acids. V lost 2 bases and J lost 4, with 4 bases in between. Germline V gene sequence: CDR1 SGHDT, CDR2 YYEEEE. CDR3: CASSFGYEQYF. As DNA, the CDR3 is TGTGCCAGCAGCTTCGGTTACGAGCAGTACTTC.

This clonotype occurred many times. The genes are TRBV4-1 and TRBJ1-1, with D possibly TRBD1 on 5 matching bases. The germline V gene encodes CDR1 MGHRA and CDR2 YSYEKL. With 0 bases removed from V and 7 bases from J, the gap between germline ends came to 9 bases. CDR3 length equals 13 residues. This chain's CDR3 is CASSQDGGGEAFF. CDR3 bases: TGCGCCAGCAGCCAAGATGGGGGAGGTGAAGCTTTCTTT.

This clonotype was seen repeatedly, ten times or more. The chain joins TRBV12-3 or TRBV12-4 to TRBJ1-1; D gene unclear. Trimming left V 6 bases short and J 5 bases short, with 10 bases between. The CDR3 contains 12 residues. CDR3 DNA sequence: TGTGCCAGCAGGTTCGGGAGGACTGAAGCTTTCTTT. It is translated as CASRFGRTEAFF.

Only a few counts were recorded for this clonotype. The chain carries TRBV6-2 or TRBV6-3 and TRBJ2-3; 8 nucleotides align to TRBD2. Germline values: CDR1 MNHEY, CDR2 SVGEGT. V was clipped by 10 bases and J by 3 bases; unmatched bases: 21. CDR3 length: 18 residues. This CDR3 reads CATRPSGQAGVFTDTQYF. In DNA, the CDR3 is TGTGCCACCCGGCCATCGGGACAAGCGGGAGTATTTACAGATACGCAGTATTTT.

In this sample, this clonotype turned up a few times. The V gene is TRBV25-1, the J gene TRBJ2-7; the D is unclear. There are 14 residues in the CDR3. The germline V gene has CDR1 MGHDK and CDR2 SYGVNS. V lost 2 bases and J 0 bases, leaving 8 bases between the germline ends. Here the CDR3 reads CASSEPDASYEQYF. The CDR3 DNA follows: TGTGCCAGCAGTGAACCCGACGCCTCCTACGAGCAGTACTTC.

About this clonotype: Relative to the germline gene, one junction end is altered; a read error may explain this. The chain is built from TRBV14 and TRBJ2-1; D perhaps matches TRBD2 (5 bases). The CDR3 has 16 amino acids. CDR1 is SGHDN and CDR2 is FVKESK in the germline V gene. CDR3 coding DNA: TGTGCCAGCAGTCAACTAGGCGGCAGCTCCTACGATGAGCAGTTCTTC. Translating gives CASSQLGGSSYDEQFF.

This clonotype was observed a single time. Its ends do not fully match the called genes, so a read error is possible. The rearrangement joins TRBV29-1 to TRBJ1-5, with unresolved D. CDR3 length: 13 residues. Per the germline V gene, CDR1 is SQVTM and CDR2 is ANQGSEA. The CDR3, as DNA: TGCAGCGTTGAGTGTGCTTCCCGCCAGCCCCGGCATTTT. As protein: CSVECASRQPRHF.

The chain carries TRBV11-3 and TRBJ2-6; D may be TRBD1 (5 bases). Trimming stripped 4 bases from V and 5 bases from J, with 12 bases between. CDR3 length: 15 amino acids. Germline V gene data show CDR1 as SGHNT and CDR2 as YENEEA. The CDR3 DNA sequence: TGTGCCAGCAGCTGGTCAGGGTCTAGGGCCAACGTCCTGACTTTC. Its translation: CASSWSGSRANVLTF. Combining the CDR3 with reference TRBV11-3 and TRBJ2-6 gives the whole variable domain EAGVVQSPRYKIIEKKQPVAFWCNPISGHNTLYWYLQNLGQGPELLIRYENEEAVDDSQLPKDRFSAERLKGVDSTLKIQPAELGDSAVYLCASSWSGSRANVLTFGAGSRLTVL.

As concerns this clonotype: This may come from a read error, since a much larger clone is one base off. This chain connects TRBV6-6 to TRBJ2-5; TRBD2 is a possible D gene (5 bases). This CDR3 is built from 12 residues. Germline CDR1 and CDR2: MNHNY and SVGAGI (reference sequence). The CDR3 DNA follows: TGTGCCAGCACCCAGTGGGGAGAGACCCAGTGCTTC. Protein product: CASTQWGETQCF.

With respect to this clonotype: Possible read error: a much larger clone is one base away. DNA for the CDR3: TGTGCCAGCGGTGGCCCGGGATTGCAGTTCTTC. Translated, it gives CASGGPGLQFF. The V gene is TRBV6-1, the J gene TRBJ2-1; the D gene is possibly TRBD2 (5 bases). The CDR3 consists of 11 residues. Germline V CDR1 and CDR2: MNHNS, SASEGT. V dropped 8 bases and J dropped 12 bases, with 14 bases sitting between them.

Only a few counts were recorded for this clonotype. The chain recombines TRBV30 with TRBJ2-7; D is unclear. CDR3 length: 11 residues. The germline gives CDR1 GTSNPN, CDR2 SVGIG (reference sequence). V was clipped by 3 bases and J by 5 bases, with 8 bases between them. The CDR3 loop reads CAWSSRDEQYF. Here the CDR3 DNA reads TGTGCCTGGAGCAGCCGGGACGAGCAGTACTTC. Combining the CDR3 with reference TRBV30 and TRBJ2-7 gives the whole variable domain SQTIHQWPATLVQPVGSPLSLECTVEGTSNPNLYWYRQAAGRGLQLLFYSVGIGQISSEVPQNLSASRPQDRQFILSSKKLLLSDSGFYLCAWSSRDEQYFGPGTRLTVT.

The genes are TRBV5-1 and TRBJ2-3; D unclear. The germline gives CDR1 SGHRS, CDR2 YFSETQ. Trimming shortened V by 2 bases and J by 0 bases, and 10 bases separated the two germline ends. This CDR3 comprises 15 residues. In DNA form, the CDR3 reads TGCGCCAGCAGCTTCACAGCAACTAGCACAGATACGCAGTATTTT. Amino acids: CASSFTATSTDTQYF.

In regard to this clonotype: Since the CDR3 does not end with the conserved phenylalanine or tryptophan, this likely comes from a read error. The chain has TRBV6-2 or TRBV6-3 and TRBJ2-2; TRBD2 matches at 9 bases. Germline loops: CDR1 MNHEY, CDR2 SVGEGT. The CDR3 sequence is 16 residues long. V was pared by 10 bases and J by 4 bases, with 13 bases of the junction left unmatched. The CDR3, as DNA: TGTGCCAACAGATCGTTAGCGGGAGCGGCCACCGGGGAGCTGTTTCTT. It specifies CANRSLAGAATGELFL.

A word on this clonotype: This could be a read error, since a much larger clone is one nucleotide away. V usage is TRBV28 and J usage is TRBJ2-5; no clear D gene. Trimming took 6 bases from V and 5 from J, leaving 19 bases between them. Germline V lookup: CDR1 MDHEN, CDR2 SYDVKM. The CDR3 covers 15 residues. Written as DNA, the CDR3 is TGTGCCAGCAGCCCGTGTGGAGTCTTAGTGGAGACCCAGTACTTC. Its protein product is CASSPCGVLVETQYF.

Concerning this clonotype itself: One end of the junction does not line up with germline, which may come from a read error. The CDR3 nucleotides read TGTGCCACCAGTGATTCCAGGGGCGGGAGGAACAATGAGCAGTTCTTC. Its protein product is CATSDSRGGRNNEQFF. The chain uses TRBV10-3 and TRBJ2-1; 8 nucleotides agree with TRBD2. Germline V gene lookup returns CDR1 ENHRY and CDR2 SYGVKD. This CDR3 has 16 residues.

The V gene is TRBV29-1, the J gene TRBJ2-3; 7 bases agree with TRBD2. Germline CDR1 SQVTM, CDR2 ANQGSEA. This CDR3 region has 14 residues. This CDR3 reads CNVQRGPITDTQYF. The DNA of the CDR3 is TGCAATGTACAGCGGGGACCAATCACAGATACGCAGTATTTT.

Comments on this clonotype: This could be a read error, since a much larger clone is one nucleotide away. Here the CDR3 reads CASRDLDEQYF. The DNA of the CDR3 is TGTGCCAGCAGAGACCTTGACGAGCAGTACTTC. The chain is built from TRBV6-6 and TRBJ2-7; D is unclear. Germline V gene lookup returns CDR1 MNHNY and CDR2 SVGAGI (reference sequence). V dropped 6 bases and J dropped 5 bases, with 8 bases sitting between them. CDR3 length: 11 residues.

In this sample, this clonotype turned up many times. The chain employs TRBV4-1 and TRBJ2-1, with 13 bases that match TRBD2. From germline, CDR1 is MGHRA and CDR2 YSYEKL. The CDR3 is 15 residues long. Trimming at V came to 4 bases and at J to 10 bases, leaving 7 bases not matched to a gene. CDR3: CASSPRTSGRYEQFF. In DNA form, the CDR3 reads TGCGCCAGCAGCCCTCGGACTAGCGGGAGATACGAGCAGTTCTTC.

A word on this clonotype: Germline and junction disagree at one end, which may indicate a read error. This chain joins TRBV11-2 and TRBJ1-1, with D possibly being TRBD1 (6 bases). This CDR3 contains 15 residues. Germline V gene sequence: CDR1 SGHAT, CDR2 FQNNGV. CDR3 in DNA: TGTGTCAGCAGCTTAGGAGGACAGAGAGACCCTGAAGCTTTCTTT. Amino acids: CVSSLGGQRDPEAFF. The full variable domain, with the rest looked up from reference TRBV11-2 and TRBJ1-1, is EAGVAQSPRYKIIEKRQSVAFWCNPISGHATLYWYQQILGQGPKLLIQFQNNGVVDDSQLPKDRFSAERLKGVDSTLKIQPAKLEDSAVYLCVSSLGGQRDPEAFFGQGTRLTVV.